This T cell receptor (beta chain) was documented in a study of blood T cell repertoires in COVID-19. Looking at the study overall: COVID-19 samples, acute and convalescent, were from the United States, Italy and Spain. In each case, the material was cDNA or gDNA derived from T cells, B-cell-depleted T cells, or PBMCs.

Original processing methods: Nucleated cell counts were estimated from reference gene primer amplification. The assay was immunoSEQ multiplex PCR, and TCRdb's table has in-frame clones only and misses some. V and J calls and clone size are copied from that table; D and trimming were computed from the DNA. This table holds about 120,000 clones, 85% to 90% found once. The germline V gene has CDR1 SGHNT and CDR2 YYREEE (reference sequence). V was pared by 0 bases and J by 6 bases, with 12 bases between. The length of the CDR3 is 15 residues. The sample consisted of peripheral blood. The rearrangement uses TRBV5-4 and TRBJ2-2; D may be TRBD2 (5 bases). The sequence was obtained from a woman aged 55-70 years with COVID-19, enrolled during active disease. The chain's CDR3 is CASSLAGTTAGELFF. For the CDR3, the DNA is TGTGCCAGCAGCTTGGCGGGAACAACAGCCGGGGAGCTGTTTTTT.